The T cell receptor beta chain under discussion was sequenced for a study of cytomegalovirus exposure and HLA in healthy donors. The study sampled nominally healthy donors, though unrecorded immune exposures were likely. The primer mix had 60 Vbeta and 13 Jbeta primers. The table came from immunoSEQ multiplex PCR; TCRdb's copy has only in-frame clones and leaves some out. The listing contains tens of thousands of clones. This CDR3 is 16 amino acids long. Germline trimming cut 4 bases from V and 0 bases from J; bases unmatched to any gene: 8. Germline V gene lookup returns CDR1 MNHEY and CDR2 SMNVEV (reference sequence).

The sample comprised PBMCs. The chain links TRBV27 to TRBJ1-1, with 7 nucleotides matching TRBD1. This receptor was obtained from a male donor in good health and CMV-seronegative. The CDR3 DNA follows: TGTGCCAGCAGTTGGTCGACAGGGATGATGAACACTGAAGCTTTCTTT. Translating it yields CASSWSTGMMNTEAFF.